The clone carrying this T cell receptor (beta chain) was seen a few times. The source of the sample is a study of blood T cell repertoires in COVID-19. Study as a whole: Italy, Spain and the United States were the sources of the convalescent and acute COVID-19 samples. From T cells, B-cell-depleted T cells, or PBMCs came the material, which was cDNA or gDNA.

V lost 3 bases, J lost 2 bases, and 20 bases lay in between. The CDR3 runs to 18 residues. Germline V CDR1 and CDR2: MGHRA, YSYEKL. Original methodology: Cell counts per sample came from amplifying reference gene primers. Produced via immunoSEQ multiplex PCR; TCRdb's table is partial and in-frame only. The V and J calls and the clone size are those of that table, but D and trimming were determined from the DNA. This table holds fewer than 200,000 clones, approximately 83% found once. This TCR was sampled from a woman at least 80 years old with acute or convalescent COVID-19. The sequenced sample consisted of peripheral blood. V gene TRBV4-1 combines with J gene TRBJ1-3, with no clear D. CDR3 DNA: TGCGCCAGCAGCCACATCGTAAGGAGGGAGCGACCTGGAAACACCATATATTTT. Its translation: CASSHIVRRERPGNTIYF.